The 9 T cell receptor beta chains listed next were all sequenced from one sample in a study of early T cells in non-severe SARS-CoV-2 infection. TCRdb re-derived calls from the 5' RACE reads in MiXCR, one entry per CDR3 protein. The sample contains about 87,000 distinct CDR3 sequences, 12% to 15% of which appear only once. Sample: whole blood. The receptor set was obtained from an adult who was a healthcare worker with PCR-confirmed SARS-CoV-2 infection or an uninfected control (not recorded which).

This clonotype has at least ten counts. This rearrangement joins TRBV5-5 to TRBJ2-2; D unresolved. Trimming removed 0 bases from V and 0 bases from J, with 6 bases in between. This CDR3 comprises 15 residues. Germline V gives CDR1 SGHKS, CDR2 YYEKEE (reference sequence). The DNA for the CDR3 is TGTGCCAGCAGCTTGGCTCGAGCGAACACCGGGGAGCTGTTTTTT. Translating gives CASSLARANTGELFF.

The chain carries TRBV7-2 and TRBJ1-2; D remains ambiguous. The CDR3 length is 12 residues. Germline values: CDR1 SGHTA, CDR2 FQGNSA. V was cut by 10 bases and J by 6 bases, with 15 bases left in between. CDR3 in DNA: TGTGCCATCGCCCCCCCCCCTCATGGCTACACCTTC. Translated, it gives CAIAPPPHGYTF.

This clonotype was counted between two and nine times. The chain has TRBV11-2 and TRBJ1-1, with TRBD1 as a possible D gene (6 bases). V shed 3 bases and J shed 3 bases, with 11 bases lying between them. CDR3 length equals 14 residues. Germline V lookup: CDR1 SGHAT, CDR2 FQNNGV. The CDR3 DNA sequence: TGTGCCAGCAGCTTTGAGGGGGGGGACACTGAAGCTTTCTTT. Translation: CASSFEGGDTEAFF.

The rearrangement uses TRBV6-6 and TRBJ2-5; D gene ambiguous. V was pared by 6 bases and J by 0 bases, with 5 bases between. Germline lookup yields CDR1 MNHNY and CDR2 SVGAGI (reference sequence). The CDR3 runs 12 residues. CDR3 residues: CASSQYQETQYF. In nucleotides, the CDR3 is TGTGCCAGCAGCCAGTACCAAGAGACCCAGTACTTC.

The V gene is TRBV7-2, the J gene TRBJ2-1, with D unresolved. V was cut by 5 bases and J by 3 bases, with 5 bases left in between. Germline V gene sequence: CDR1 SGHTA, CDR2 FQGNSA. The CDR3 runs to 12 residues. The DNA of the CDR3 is TGTGCCAGCAGCCAGTTCTACAATGAGCAGTTCTTC. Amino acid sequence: CASSQFYNEQFF.

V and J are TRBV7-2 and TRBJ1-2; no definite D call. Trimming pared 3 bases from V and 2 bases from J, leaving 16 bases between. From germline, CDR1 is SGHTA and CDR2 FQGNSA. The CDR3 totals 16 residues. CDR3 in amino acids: CASSLTWVNENYGYTF. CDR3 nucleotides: TGTGCCAGCAGCTTGACATGGGTCAATGAGAACTATGGCTACACCTTC.

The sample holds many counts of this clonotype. CDR3 DNA sequence: TGTGCCAGCACCACATCAGCTGGAAACACCATATATTTT. It codes for CASTTSAGNTIYF. The gene calls are TRBV6-5 and TRBJ1-3; D remains ambiguous. V was trimmed by 7 bases and J by 2 bases, leaving 9 bases between them. The CDR3 has 13 residues. The germline CDR1 and CDR2 sequences are MNHEY and SVGAGI.

Here the CDR3 reads CASSLSRDMNTEAFF. The CDR3 DNA follows: TGTGCCAGCAGTTTGAGTAGAGACATGAACACTGAAGCTTTCTTT. The chain uses TRBV28 and TRBJ1-1, with D hard to call. Deletions cut 3 bases from V and 0 bases from J, with 11 bases between. Germline lookup yields CDR1 MDHEN and CDR2 SYDVKM. This CDR3 spans 15 amino acids.

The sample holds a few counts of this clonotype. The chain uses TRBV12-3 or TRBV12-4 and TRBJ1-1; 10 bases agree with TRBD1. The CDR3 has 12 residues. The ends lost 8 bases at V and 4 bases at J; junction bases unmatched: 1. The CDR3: CASGQGVTEAFF. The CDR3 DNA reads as TGTGCCAGCGGACAGGGGGTCACTGAAGCTTTCTTT.